Below, 8 T cell receptor beta chains from the same sample are listed, as sequenced in a study of beta chain features in type 1 diabetes. Reverse transcription of all isolated RNA meant that expressed TCRB transcripts were sequenced. Profiling relied on immunoSEQ multiplex PCR, and the TCRdb table lists in-frame clones only, not all of them. Of over 100,000 clones listed, almost 40% were seen once; the top ten hold over 0.05%. The sequenced sample was stem cell memory CD4+ T cells from blood. The receptors derive from a woman aged 18-29 years in good health.

This clone was found a few times. This chain joins TRBV5-6 and TRBJ1-2; D perhaps matches TRBD1 (6 bases). The CDR3 consists of 12 residues. CDR1 and CDR2 (germline): SGHDT, YYEEEE. V was pared by 1 base and J by 7 bases, with 8 bases between. DNA for the CDR3: TGTGCCAGCAGCTTGACAGGGACTGGCTACACCTTC. Translated: CASSLTGTGYTF.

This clone has more than one count but fewer than ten. The rearrangement links TRBV7-9 to TRBJ2-1, with a possible D match to TRBD1 (6 bases). CDR1 SEHNR and CDR2 FQNEAQ come from the germline V gene (reference sequence). Trimming cost V 7 bases and J 2 bases, with 15 bases left between them. The CDR3 covers 15 residues. CDR3 sequence reads: CASKTYRVTYNEQFF. For the CDR3, the DNA is TGTGCCAGCAAAACCTACAGGGTGACCTACAATGAGCAGTTCTTC.

This clone was found a few times. The chain is built from TRBV10-3 and TRBJ2-1; D is unresolved. The germline CDR1 and CDR2 sequences are ENHRY and SYGVKD. V was pared by 2 bases and J by 10 bases, with 12 bases between. The CDR3 extends over 13 amino acids. CDR3 in DNA: TGTGCCATCAGTGAGCAAACCCCAGGCGAGCAGTTCTTC. Its protein is CAISEQTPGEQFF.

V gene TRBV6-1 combines with J gene TRBJ2-1; D ambiguous. This CDR3 is built from 12 residues. Trimming stripped 7 bases from V and 4 bases from J, with 8 bases between. In germline, CDR1 is MNHNS, CDR2 SASEGT. CDR3 region: CASTQNYNEQFF. CDR3 sequence (DNA): TGTGCCAGCACTCAGAATTACAATGAGCAGTTCTTC.

V gene TRBV9 combines with J gene TRBJ1-3; 8 bases match TRBD1. Trimming at V came to 2 bases and at J to 4 bases, leaving 11 bases not matched to a gene. The CDR3 spans 17 residues. Per the germline V gene, CDR1 is SGDLS and CDR2 is YYNGEE. CDR3 nucleotide sequence: TGTGCCAGCAGCGTGCTATCGACAGGGGCAACAGGAAACACCATATATTTT. Translating it yields CASSVLSTGATGNTIYF.

This clone was seen only a few times. V is TRBV2 and J is TRBJ2-5; TRBD1 matches at 7 bases. This CDR3 is built from 13 residues. Trimming took 4 bases from V and 4 from J; bases not matched to a gene: 3. CDR1 and CDR2 (germline): SNHLY, FYNNEI. The DNA of the CDR3 is TGTGCCAGCAGTGGACAGGGTAGAGAGACCCAGTACTTC. The encoded protein is CASSGQGRETQYF. The entire variable domain, with the rest obtained from reference TRBV2 and TRBJ2-5, is as follows: EPEVTQTPSHQVTQMGQEVILRCVPISNHLYFYWYRQILGQKVEFLVSFYNNEISEKSEIFDDQFSVERPDGSNFTLKIRSTKLEDSAMYFCASSGQGRETQYFGPGTRLLVL.

The V call is TRBV19, the J call TRBJ1-1, with a possible D match to TRBD1 (5 bases). V was pared by 2 bases and J by 9 bases, with 10 bases between. Germline assignment: CDR1 LNHDA and CDR2 SQIVND (reference sequence). The CDR3 length is 12 residues. DNA of the CDR3: TGTGCCAGTAGTATACCCTACAGGAAAGCTTTCTTT. It codes for CASSIPYRKAFF.

J is TRBJ2-5 and V is TRBV29-1, with 10 bases matching TRBD2. The J call may be mistaken, given a closer DNA end match to TRBJ2-7. CDR1 and CDR2 (germline): SQVTM, ANQGSEA. The CDR3 runs 15 residues. The CDR3 spells CSVQALAGARYEQYF. The CDR3, as DNA: TGCAGCGTTCAAGCCCTAGCGGGAGCCCGCTACGAGCAGTACTTC.